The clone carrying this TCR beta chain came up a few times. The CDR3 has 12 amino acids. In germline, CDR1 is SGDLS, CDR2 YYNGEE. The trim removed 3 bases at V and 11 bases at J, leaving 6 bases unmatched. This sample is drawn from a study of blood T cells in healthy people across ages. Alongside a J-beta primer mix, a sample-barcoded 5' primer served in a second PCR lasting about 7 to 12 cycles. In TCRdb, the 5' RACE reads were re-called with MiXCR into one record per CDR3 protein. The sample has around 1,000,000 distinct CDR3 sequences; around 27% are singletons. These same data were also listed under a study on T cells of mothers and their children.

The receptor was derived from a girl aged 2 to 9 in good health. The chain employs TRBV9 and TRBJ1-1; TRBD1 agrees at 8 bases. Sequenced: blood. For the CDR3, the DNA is TGTGCCAGCAGCGACGGGACAGGATGGGCTTTCTTT. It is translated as CASSDGTGWAFF.